This T cell receptor (beta chain) stems from a study of blood T cell repertoires in COVID-19. Study overall: T cells, B-cell-depleted T cells, or PBMCs supplied cDNA or gDNA.

Some clones are missing from TCRdb's copy, which holds only in-frame ones; the method was immunoSEQ multiplex PCR. This sample has 250,000 to 300,000 clones, with roughly nine tenths found just once. J was trimmed by 1 base and V by 6 bases; bases with no gene match: 4. The CDR3 covers 16 residues. The V gene's germline CDR1 is LGHDT and CDR2 YNNKEL (reference sequence). The chain has TRBV3-1 (or the pseudogene TRBV3-2) and TRBJ2-5, with TRBD2 matching 14 bases. Source material: peripheral blood. The receptor was derived from a young woman with COVID-19, enrolled during active disease. The CDR3 protein is CASSPGLAGAQETQYF. CDR3 DNA sequence: TGTGCCAGCAGTCCGGGACTAGCGGGGGCCCAAGAGACCCAGTACTTC.